Here is one TCR beta chain with its context. Its target is not known. Amplification used 60 Vbeta primers and 13 Jbeta primers. Repertoires were generated with immunoSEQ multiplex PCR, while TCRdb's copy carries only in-frame clones and drops some. The sample holds around 200,000 clones, around 76% seen once. These data originate in a study of cytomegalovirus exposure and HLA in healthy donors. Study-level information: An earlier analysis found 95 million to 140 million unique TCR beta sequences from about 190 million T cells. Findings and caveats of the study: A later analysis found common viral pathogens apparently linked to several of the most significant clusters. Across all donors, roughly uniform sequencing depth was an assumption of the presence/absence analyses. In a later analysis, compared with equally common non-associated chains, HLA-associated beta chains were more expanded.

The V segment lost 7 bases and the J segment 7 bases; nucleotides outside the gene matches: 12. Per the germline V gene, CDR1 is MNHNY and CDR2 is SVGAGI (reference sequence). CDR3 length equals 14 residues. V gene TRBV6-6 combines with J gene TRBJ1-2; 7 nucleotides match TRBD1. The receptor was derived from a man aged 35-49 years in good health and CMV-seropositive. Sequencing was performed on PBMCs. CDR3 bases: TGTGCCAGCAACCGACAGGGACAGCTGGCTGGCTACACCTTC. Its translation: CASNRQGQLAGYTF.